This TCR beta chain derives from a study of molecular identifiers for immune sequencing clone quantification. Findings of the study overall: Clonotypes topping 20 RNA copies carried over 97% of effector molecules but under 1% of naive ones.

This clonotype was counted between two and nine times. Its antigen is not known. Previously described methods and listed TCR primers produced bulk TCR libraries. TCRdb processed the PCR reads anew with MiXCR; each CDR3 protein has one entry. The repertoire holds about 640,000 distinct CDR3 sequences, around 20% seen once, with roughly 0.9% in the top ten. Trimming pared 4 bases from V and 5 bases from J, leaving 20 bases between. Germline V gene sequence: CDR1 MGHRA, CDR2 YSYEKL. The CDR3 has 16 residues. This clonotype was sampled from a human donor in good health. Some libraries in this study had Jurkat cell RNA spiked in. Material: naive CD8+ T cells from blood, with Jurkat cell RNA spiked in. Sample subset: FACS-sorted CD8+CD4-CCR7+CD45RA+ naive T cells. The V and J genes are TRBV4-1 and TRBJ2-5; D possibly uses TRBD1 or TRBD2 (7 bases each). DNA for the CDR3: TGCGCCAGCAGCCCCGGGGGGAGCCAGGGGGTGGAGACCCAGTACTTC. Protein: CASSPGGSQGVETQYF.